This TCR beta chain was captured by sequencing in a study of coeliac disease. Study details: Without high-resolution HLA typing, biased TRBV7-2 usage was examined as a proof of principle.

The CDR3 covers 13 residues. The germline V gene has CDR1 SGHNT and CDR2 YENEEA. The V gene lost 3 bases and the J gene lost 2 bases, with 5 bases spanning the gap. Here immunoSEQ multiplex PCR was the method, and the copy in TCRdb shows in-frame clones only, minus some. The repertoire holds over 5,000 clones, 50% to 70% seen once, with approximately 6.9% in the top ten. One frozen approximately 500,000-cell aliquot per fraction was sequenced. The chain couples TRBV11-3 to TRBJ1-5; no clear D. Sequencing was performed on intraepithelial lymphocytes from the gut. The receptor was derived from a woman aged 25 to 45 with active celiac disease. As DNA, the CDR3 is TGTGCCAGCAGCTTCGGGGGCAATCAGCCCCAGCATTTT. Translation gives CASSFGGNQPQHF.